Following are 17 T cell receptor beta chains from one sample sequenced in a study of cytomegalovirus exposure and HLA in healthy donors. PCR amplification relied on 60 Vbeta primers (plus 13 Jbeta primers). Method: immunoSEQ multiplex PCR; TCRdb's copy keeps in-frame clones and lacks some. The sample consists of roughly 150,000 clones, approximately 70% of them appearing once. Sequencing used PBMCs. These TCRs come from a man younger than 30 in good health and CMV-seropositive.

The rearrangement uses TRBV5-1 and TRBJ2-5, with 8 bases matching TRBD2. The germline gives CDR1 SGHRS, CDR2 YFSETQ. The CDR3 has 15 amino acids. Germline trimming cut 2 bases from V and 0 bases from J; bases unmatched to any gene: 3. As DNA, the CDR3 is TGCGCCAGCAGCTTCCTTAGCGGGGACCAAGAGACCCAGTACTTC. Translation: CASSFLSGDQETQYF.

The V and J genes are TRBV11-1 and TRBJ2-1; 9 bases line up with TRBD2. CDR1 and CDR2 (germline): SGHAT, FQDESV (reference sequence). The CDR3 has 19 amino acids. V lost 1 base to trimming and J lost 5 bases; unmatched junction nucleotides: 15. CDR3: CASSLVGSGRASRNNEQFF. As DNA, the CDR3 is TGTGCCAGCAGCTTAGTCGGTAGCGGGAGAGCCTCAAGAAACAATGAGCAGTTCTTC.

This sequence joins TRBV11-2 and TRBJ1-6, with a tentative D call TRBD1 (5 bases). This CDR3 comprises 17 residues. V gave up 4 bases and J gave up 8 bases, with 21 bases separating them. Germline-derived CDR1 and CDR2 are SGHAT and FQNNGV. The CDR3 is CASSSIRGGLSDSPLHF. CDR3 coding DNA: TGTGCCAGCAGCTCAATAAGGGGAGGGTTAAGTGATTCACCCCTCCACTTT.

The V and J genes are TRBV6-1 and TRBJ1-2; D call uncertain. Deletions cut 0 bases from V and 4 bases from J, with 9 bases between. The CDR3 consists of 14 residues. Germline values: CDR1 MNHNS, CDR2 SASEGT. CDR3 protein: CASSEAAQIYGYTF. For the CDR3, the DNA is TGTGCCAGCAGTGAAGCCGCCCAGATCTATGGCTACACCTTC.

The chain combines TRBV4-1 with TRBJ1-2; TRBD1 matches 7 bases. Germline V CDR1 and CDR2: MGHRA, YSYEKL. The trim removed 0 bases at V and 4 bases at J, leaving 8 bases unmatched. The CDR3 is made up of 16 amino acids. The CDR3 spells CASSQEGGQFSYGYTF. DNA of the CDR3: TGCGCCAGCAGCCAAGAGGGGGGACAGTTTAGCTATGGCTACACCTTC.

J is TRBJ1-3 and V is TRBV6-6; D might be TRBD1 (6 bases). CDR3 length equals 15 residues. Germline CDR1 and CDR2: MNHNY and SVGAGI (reference sequence). V was cut by 6 bases and J by 0 bases, with 12 bases left in between. The CDR3 spells CASSSGQNSGNTIYF. The DNA for the CDR3 is TGTGCCAGCAGCTCCGGACAGAACTCTGGAAACACCATATATTTT.

The V gene is TRBV10-3, the J gene TRBJ1-1; 7 bases are shared with TRBD1. CDR1 and CDR2 (germline): ENHRY, SYGVKD. J lost 1 base, V lost 10 bases, and 9 bases had no gene match. This CDR3 has 14 residues. In DNA form, the CDR3 reads TGTGCCACCGAGGGGGCGCTTGGGAACACTGAAGCTTTCTTT. Encoded protein: CATEGALGNTEAFF.

The rearrangement uses TRBV6-1 and TRBJ1-1; 9 nucleotides align to TRBD1. CDR1 is MNHNS, CDR2 SASEGT, per germline. Unmatched junction bases numbered 2, after V lost 6 bases and J lost 3 bases. The CDR3 runs to 13 residues. DNA of the CDR3: TGTGCCAGCAGACAGGGGGCAGACACTGAAGCTTTCTTT. Encoded protein: CASRQGADTEAFF.

The J gene is TRBJ1-1, the V gene TRBV19, with a possible D match to TRBD1 (6 bases). The CDR3 has 15 amino acids. V was clipped by 3 bases and J by 2 bases, with 13 bases between them. CDR1 and CDR2 (germline): LNHDA, SQIVND (reference sequence). The CDR3, as DNA: TGTGCCAGTAGTATTTCGTGGACAGTTAACACTGAAGCTTTCTTT. It is translated as CASSISWTVNTEAFF.

V and J are TRBV5-6 and TRBJ1-1; maybe TRBD1 (6 bases). V lost 4 bases and J lost 5, with 15 bases in between. Germline V gene data show CDR1 as SGHDT and CDR2 as YYEEEE. This CDR3 region has 14 residues. CDR3 region: CASSATGKGTEAFF. The CDR3 DNA is TGTGCCAGCAGCGCAACAGGGAAGGGGACTGAAGCTTTCTTT.

The chain recombines TRBV6-5 with TRBJ1-2; weak D call: TRBD1 (5 bases). CDR1 and CDR2 from the germline V gene are MNHEY and SVGAGI. The V and J ends lost 2 bases and 7 bases respectively, with 17 bases between them. This CDR3 is 15 amino acids long. CDR3 bases: TGTGCCAGCAGTTACACCCTGGACATACGAGGTGGCTACACCTTC. This codes for CASSYTLDIRGGYTF.

The chain links TRBV5-1 to TRBJ1-5; TRBD1 matches at 10 bases. With V trimmed by 4 bases and J by 3 bases, 13 bases remained unmatched. Germline CDR1 is SGHRS and CDR2 is YFSETQ. This CDR3 has 18 amino acids. The CDR3 loop is CASSDSWDRGGDNQPQHF. The CDR3 DNA is TGCGCCAGCAGCGACAGTTGGGACAGGGGAGGGGACAATCAGCCCCAGCATTTT.

The chain joins TRBV10-2 to TRBJ2-1, with 10 nucleotides matching TRBD2. Per the germline V gene, CDR1 is WSHSY and CDR2 is SAAADI. The junction had 9 bases not matched to a gene; V was cut back by 6 bases and J by 7 bases. The CDR3 has 15 residues. The CDR3 loop reads CASRQAGGRLNEQFF. The CDR3 bases are TGCGCCAGCAGACAAGCGGGAGGGCGTTTAAATGAGCAGTTCTTC.

The rearrangement links TRBV7-8 to TRBJ2-1, with 9 bases identical to TRBD2. In germline, CDR1 is SGHVS, CDR2 FQNEAQ. The CDR3 is 17 amino acids. Germline trimming cut 0 bases from V and 0 bases from J; bases unmatched to any gene: 3. This CDR3 is CASSLATSGISYNEQFF. For the CDR3, the DNA is TGTGCCAGCAGCTTAGCGACTAGCGGAATCTCCTACAATGAGCAGTTCTTC.

This CDR3 reads CASSFSGASTDTQYF. CDR3 coding DNA: TGTGCCAGCAGCTTTAGCGGGGCTAGCACAGATACGCAGTATTTT. V usage is TRBV11-2 and J usage is TRBJ2-3, with 8 nucleotides matching TRBD2. Germline trimming cut 3 bases from V and 0 bases from J; bases unmatched to any gene: 2. Per germline, CDR1 SGHAT and CDR2 FQNNGV. CDR3 length: 15 amino acids.

The chain uses TRBV30 and TRBJ2-5; 7 bases fit TRBD2. This CDR3 is 13 amino acids long. CDR1 and CDR2 (germline): GTSNPN, SVGIG (reference sequence). Trimming took 2 bases from V and 5 from J; bases not matched to a gene: 5. Here the CDR3 reads CAWSRNGGETQYF. CDR3 DNA: TGTGCCTGGAGTAGGAACGGGGGGGAGACCCAGTACTTC.

The gene calls are TRBV5-1 and TRBJ2-2; 12 bases are shared with TRBD2. After removal of 5 bases from V and 7 bases from J, the junction contained 12 bases not matched to a gene. This CDR3 has 17 amino acids. CDR1 and CDR2 from the germline V gene are SGHRS and YFSETQ. CDR3 amino acids: CASSSDLAGGPSGELFF. CDR3 nucleotides: TGCGCCAGCAGTTCCGATCTAGCGGGGGGGCCCAGCGGGGAGCTGTTTTTT.